This is a list of T cell receptor beta chains from one sample in a study of shared clonotypes between healthy human individuals. Clones were read by immunoSEQ multiplex PCR, and TCRdb kept only the in-frame ones, dropping some. The sample has about 2,200,000 clones, about 93% seen once. What was sequenced was naive CD8+ T cells from PBMCs. These receptor sequences come from a man younger than 35 in good health. Some clones in this sample may be carry-over from other donors' samples. Each CDR3 is given with its conserved first and last residue. The D gene is left open where the match is weak. Only some rows state a clone size, as once, few, many or a class for expanded clones.

v_gene: TRBV10-3; abundance: few; j_gene: TRBJ1-1; d_gene: -; CDR3aa: CAMAPGGTEAFF; CDR3nt: TGTGCCATGGCTCCCGGGGGAACTGAAGCTTTCTTT
v_gene: TRBV6-1; abundance: once; j_gene: TRBJ2-3; d_gene: -; CDR3aa: CASRTWGRDTQYF; CDR3nt: TGTGCCAGCAGGACCTGGGGAAGAGATACGCAGTATTTT
v_gene: TRBV5-1; abundance: -; j_gene: TRBJ1-1; d_gene: -; CDR3aa: CASSLAGEALMNTEAFF; CDR3nt: TGCGCCAGCAGCTTGGCTGGGGAGGCACTCATGAACACTGAAGCTTTCTTT
v_gene: TRBV19; abundance: -; j_gene: TRBJ2-3; d_gene: -; CDR3aa: CASSIRQASTDTQYF; CDR3nt: TGTGCCAGTAGTATTAGGCAAGCTAGCACAGATACGCAGTATTTT
v_gene: TRBV10-3; abundance: -; j_gene: TRBJ2-3; d_gene: TRBD2; CDR3aa: CAISESSGELDTQYF; CDR3nt: TGTGCCATCAGTGAGTCCAGCGGGGAATTAGATACGCAGTATTTT
v_gene: TRBV4-1; abundance: -; j_gene: TRBJ1-4; d_gene: TRBD1; CDR3aa: CASRRQGLNEKLFF; CDR3nt: TGCGCCAGCAGGCGACAGGGTCTAAATGAAAAACTGTTTTTT
v_gene: TRBV27; abundance: -; j_gene: TRBJ2-1; d_gene: -; CDR3aa: CASSPRRTPLDEQFF; CDR3nt: TGTGCCAGCAGCCCCCGGAGGACCCCTCTGGATGAGCAGTTCTTC
v_gene: TRBV7-9; abundance: -; j_gene: TRBJ2-1; d_gene: -; CDR3aa: CASSLVGNEQFF; CDR3nt: TGTGCCAGCAGCTTGGTGGGGAATGAGCAGTTCTTC
v_gene: TRBV5-1; abundance: -; j_gene: TRBJ2-1; d_gene: -; CDR3aa: CASSLKFREIDWDEQFF; CDR3nt: TGCGCCAGCAGCTTGAAGTTCCGGGAGATAGACTGGGATGAGCAGTTCTTC
v_gene: TRBV5-1; abundance: -; j_gene: TRBJ2-2; d_gene: TRBD2; CDR3aa: CASSLEGAGGPDTGELFF; CDR3nt: TGCGCCAGCAGCTTGGAGGGAGCGGGAGGGCCAGACACCGGGGAGCTGTTTTTT